This TCR beta chain was sequenced in a study of T cell clonality in common variable immunodeficiency. Only in-frame clones appear in the TCRdb table, and some are missing; sequencing was by immunoSEQ multiplex PCR. The sample includes tens of thousands of clones, none of them occurring once. This clone showed up just a few times. This may stem from a read error, because a much larger clone lies one nucleotide away. The sequenced fragment ends 3 residues before the CDR3 boundary, so the rest is inferred from the germline J gene. Other DNA sequences from this sample encode an identical CDR3 as well. The CDR3 spans 13 residues. The germline gives CDR1 GTSNPN, CDR2 SVGIG (reference sequence).

The chain is built from TRBV30 and TRBJ2-3; 7 nucleotides match TRBD1. The TCR sequence derives from a person between 18 and 75 years old in good health. Material for sequencing was peripheral blood mononuclear cells. Incomplete CDR3 DNA: TGTGCCTGGAGTCCGACAGGGAATCAGCCG. Translating it yields CAWSPTGNQP. The entire CDR3 sequence reads CAWSPTGNQPQYF.